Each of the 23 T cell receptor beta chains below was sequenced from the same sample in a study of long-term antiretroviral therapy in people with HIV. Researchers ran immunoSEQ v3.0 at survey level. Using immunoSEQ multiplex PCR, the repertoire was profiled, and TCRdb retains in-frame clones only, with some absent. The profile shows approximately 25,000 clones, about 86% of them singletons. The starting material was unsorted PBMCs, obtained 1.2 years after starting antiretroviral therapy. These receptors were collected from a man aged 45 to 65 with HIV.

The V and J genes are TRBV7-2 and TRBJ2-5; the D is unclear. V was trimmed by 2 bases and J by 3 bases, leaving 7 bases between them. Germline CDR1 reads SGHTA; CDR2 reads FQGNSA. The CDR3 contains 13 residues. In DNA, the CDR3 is TGTGCCAGCAGCTTAACCCGGGAAGAGACCCAGTACTTC. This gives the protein CASSLTREETQYF.

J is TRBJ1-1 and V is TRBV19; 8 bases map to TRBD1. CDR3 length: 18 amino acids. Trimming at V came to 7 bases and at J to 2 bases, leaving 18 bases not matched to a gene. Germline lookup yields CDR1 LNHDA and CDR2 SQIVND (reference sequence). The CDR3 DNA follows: TGTGCCAGTACCTCCCTCACGAACAGGGGGGGCCCCAACACTGAAGCTTTCTTT. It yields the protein CASTSLTNRGGPNTEAFF.

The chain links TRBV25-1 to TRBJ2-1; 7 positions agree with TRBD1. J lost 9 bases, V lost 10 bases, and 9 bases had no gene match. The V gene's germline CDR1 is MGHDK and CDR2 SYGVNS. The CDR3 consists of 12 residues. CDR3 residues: CATLQGSAEQFF. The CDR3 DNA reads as TGTGCCACCCTACAGGGGAGCGCTGAGCAGTTCTTC.

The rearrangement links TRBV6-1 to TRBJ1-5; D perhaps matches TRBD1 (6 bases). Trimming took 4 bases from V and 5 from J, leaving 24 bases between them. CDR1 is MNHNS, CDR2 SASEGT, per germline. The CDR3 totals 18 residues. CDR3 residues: CASSVTGYSSGSHQPQHF. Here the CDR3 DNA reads TGTGCCAGCAGTGTAACAGGGTATTCTTCCGGCTCGCATCAGCCCCAGCATTTT.

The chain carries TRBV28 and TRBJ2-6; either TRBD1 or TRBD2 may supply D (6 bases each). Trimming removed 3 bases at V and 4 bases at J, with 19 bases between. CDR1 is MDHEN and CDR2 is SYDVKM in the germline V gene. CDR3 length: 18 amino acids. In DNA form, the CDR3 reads TGTGCCAGCAGTTTGGGGGGCCCCATTGGGTTGGGGGCCAACGTCCTGACTTTC. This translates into CASSLGGPIGLGANVLTF. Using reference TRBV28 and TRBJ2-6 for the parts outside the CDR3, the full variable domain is DVKVTQSSRYLVKRTGEKVFLECVQDMDHENMFWYRQDPGLGLRLIYFSYDVKMKEKGDIPEGYSVSREKKERFSLILESASTNQTSMYLCASSLGGPIGLGANVLTFGAGSRLTVL.

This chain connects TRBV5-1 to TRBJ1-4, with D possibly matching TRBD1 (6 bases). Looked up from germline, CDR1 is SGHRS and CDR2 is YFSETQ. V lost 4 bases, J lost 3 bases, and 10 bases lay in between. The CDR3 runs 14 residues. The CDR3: CASSPGTPNEKLFF. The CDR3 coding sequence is TGCGCCAGCAGCCCAGGGACACCTAATGAAAAACTGTTTTTT.

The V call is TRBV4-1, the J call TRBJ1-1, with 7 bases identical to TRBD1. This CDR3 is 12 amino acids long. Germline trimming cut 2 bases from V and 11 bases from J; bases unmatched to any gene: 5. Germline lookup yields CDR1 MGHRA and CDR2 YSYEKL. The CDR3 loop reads CASSQSTGLAFF. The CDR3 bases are TGCGCCAGCAGCCAATCGACAGGGTTGGCTTTCTTT.

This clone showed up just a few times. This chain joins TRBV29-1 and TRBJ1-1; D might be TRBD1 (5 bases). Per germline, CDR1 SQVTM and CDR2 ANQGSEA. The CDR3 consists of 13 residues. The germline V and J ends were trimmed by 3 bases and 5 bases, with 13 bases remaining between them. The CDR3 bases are TGCAGCGTTGAGGGCAGGGAGGGAACTGAAGCTTTCTTT. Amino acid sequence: CSVEGREGTEAFF.

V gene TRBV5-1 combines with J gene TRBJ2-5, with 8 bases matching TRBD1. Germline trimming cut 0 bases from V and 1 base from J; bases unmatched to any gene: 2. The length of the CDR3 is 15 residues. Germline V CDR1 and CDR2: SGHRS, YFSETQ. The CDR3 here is CASSLETGVQETQYF. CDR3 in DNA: TGCGCCAGCAGCTTGGAGACAGGGGTCCAAGAGACCCAGTACTTC.

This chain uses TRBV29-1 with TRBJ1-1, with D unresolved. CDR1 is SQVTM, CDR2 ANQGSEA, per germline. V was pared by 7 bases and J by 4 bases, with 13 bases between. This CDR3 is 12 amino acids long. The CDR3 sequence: CSAFEGGTEAFF. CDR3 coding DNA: TGCAGCGCCTTCGAGGGTGGCACTGAAGCTTTCTTT.

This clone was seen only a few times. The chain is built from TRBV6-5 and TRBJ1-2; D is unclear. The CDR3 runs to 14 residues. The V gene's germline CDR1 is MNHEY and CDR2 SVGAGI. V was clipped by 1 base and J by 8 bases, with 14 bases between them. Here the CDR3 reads CASSYLGSGEGYTF. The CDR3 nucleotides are TGTGCCAGCAGTTACTTAGGGTCCGGTGAGGGCTACACCTTC.

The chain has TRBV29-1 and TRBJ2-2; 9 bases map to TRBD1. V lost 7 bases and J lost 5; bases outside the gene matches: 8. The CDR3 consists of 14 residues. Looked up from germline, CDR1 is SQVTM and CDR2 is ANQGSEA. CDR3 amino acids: CSAGGTGWTGELFF. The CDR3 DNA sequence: TGCAGCGCCGGGGGGACAGGGTGGACCGGGGAGCTGTTTTTT.

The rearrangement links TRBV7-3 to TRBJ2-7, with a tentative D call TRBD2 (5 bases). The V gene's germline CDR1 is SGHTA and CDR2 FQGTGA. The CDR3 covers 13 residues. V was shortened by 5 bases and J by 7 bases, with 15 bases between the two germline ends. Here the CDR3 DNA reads TGTGCCAGCAGCCCGGGCCGTTCGGGAGAGCAGTACTTC. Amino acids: CASSPGRSGEQYF.

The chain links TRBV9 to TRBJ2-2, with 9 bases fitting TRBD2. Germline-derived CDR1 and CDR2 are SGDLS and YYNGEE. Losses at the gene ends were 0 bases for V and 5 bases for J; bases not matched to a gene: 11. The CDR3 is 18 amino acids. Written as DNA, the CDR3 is TGTGCCAGCAGCGTAGCTGGGCGGGGGGGCCCTCGTACCGGGGAGCTGTTTTTT. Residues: CASSVAGRGGPRTGELFF.

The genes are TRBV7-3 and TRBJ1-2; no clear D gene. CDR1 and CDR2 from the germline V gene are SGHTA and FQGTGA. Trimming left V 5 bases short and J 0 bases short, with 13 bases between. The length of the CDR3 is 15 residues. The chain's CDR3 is CASSPSSTTNYGYTF. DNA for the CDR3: TGTGCCAGCAGCCCCTCCTCGACAACTAACTATGGCTACACCTTC.

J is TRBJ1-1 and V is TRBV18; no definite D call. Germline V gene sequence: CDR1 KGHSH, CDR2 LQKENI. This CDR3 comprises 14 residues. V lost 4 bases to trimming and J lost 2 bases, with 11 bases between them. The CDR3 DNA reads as TGTGCCAGCTCACGGGAAAAACAAAACACTGAAGCTTTCTTT. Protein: CASSREKQNTEAFF.

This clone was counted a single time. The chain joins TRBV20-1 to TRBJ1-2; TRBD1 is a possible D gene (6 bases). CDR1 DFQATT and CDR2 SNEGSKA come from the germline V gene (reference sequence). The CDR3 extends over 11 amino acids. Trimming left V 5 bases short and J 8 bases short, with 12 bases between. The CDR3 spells CSAEGETGYTF. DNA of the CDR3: TGCAGTGCTGAGGGGGAGACCGGCTACACCTTC.

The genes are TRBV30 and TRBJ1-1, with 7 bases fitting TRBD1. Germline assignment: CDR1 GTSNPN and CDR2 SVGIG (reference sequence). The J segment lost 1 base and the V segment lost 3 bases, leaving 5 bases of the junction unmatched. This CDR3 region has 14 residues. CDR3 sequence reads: CAWRRGRENTEAFF. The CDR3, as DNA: TGTGCCTGGAGGAGGGGGCGGGAGAACACTGAAGCTTTCTTT.

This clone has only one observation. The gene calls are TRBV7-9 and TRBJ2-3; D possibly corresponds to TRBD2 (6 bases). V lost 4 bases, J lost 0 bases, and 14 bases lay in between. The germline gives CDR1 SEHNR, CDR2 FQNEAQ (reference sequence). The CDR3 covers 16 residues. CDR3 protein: CASSSPGGASTDTQYF. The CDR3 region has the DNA TGTGCCAGCAGCTCCCCGGGCGGGGCCAGCACAGATACGCAGTATTTT. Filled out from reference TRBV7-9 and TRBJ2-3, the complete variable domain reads DTGVSQNPRHKITKRGQNVTFRCDPISEHNRLYWYRQTLGQGPEFLTYFQNEAQLEKSRLLSDRFSAERPKGSFSTLEIQRTEQGDSAMYLCASSSPGGASTDTQYFGPGTRLTVL.

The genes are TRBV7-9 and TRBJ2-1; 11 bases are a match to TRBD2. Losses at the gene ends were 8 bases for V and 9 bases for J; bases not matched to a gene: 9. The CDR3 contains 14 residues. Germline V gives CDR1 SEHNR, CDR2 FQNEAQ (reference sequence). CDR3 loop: CASVLSGGAVEQFF. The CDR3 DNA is TGTGCCAGCGTCCTTAGCGGGGGGGCCGTTGAGCAGTTCTTC. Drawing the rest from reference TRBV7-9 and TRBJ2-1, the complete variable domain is DTGVSQNPRHKITKRGQNVTFRCDPISEHNRLYWYRQTLGQGPEFLTYFQNEAQLEKSRLLSDRFSAERPKGSFSTLEIQRTEQGDSAMYLCASVLSGGAVEQFFGPGTRLTVL.

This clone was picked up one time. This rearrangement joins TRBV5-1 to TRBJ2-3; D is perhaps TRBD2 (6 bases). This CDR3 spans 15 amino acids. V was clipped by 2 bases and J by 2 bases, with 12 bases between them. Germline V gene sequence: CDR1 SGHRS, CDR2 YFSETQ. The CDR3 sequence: CASSFRDSFTDTQYF. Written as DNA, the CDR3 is TGCGCCAGCAGCTTCCGGGACTCATTCACAGATACGCAGTATTTT.

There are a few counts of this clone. CDR3: CASSLAGGGNQPQHF. The CDR3, as DNA: TGTGCCAGCAGCTTAGCAGGGGGCGGCAATCAGCCCCAGCATTTT. The chain is built from TRBV7-9 and TRBJ1-5, with 7 bases matching TRBD1. Germline V CDR1 and CDR2: SEHNR, FQNEAQ (reference sequence). This CDR3 contains 15 residues. V dropped 0 bases and J dropped 2; count of bases not matched to a gene: 1.

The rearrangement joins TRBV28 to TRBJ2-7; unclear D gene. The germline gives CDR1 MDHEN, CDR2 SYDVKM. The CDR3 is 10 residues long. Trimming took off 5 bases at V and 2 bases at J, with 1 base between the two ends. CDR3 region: CASSTYEQYF. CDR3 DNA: TGTGCCAGCAGTACCTACGAGCAGTACTTC.